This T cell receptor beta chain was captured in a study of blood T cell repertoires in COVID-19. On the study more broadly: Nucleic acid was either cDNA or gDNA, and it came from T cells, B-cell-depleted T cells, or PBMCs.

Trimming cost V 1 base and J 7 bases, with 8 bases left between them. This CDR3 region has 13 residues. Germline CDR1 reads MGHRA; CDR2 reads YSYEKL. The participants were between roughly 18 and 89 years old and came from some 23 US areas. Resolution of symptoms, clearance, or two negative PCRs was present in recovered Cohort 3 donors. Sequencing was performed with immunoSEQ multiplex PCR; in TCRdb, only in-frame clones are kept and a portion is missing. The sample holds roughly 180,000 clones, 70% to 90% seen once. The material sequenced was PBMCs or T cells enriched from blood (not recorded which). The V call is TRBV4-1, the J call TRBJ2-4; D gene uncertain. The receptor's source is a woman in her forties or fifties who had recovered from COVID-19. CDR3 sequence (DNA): TGCGCCAGCAGCCAAGTTGCGAAGAACATTCAGTACTTC. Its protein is CASSQVAKNIQYF.